The clone carrying this TCR beta chain showed up just a few times. Using its own MiXCR run on the PCR reads, TCRdb lists one record per CDR3 protein. Among some 320,000 distinct CDR3 sequences, roughly a quarter were seen once, and the ten largest hold about 0.7%. Libraries of naive CD8 T cells were made from around 20,000 to 1,000,000 sorted cells. They used 10%, 30% or 50% RNA. The record originates from a study of molecular identifiers for immune sequencing clone quantification. The sample consisted of naive CD8+ T cells from blood, with Jurkat cell RNA spiked in. Sample subset: FACS-sorted CD8+CD4-CCR7+CD45RA+ naive T cells. The TCR sequence derives from a human donor in good health. Some libraries in this study had Jurkat cell RNA spiked in.

The CDR3 reads CASSPEDSGTGELFF. The CDR3 region has the DNA TGTGCCAGCAGTCCCGAGGACAGCGGCACCGGGGAGCTGTTTTTT. V gene TRBV27 combines with J gene TRBJ2-2; D perhaps matches TRBD1 (6 bases). V was trimmed by 5 bases and J by 4 bases, leaving 14 bases between them. The CDR3 sequence is 15 residues long. Germline-derived CDR1 and CDR2 are MNHEY and SMNVEV (reference sequence).